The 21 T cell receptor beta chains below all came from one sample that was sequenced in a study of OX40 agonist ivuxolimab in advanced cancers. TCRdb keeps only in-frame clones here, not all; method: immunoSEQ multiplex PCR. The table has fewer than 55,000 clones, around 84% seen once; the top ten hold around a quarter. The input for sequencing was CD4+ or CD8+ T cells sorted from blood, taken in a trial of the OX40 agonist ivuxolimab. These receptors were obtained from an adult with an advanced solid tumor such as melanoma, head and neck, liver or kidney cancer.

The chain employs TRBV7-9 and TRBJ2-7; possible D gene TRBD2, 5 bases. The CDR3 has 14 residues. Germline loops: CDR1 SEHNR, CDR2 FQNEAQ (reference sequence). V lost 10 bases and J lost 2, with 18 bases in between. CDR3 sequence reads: CATGDGVIPYEQYF. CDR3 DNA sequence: TGTGCCACCGGGGATGGGGTTATCCCCTACGAGCAGTACTTC.

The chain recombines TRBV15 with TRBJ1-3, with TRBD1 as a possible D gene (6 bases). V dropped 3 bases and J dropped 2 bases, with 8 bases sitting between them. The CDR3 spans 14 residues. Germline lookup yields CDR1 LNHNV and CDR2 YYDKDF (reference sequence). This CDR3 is CATSRAGAGNTIYF. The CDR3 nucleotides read TGTGCCACCAGCAGGGCAGGGGCTGGAAACACCATATATTTT.

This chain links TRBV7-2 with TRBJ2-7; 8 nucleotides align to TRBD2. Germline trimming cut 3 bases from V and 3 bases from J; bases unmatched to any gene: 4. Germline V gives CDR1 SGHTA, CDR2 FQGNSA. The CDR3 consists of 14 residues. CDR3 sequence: CASSFTSGRYEQYF. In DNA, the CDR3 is TGTGCCAGCAGCTTCACTAGCGGTCGCTACGAGCAGTACTTC.

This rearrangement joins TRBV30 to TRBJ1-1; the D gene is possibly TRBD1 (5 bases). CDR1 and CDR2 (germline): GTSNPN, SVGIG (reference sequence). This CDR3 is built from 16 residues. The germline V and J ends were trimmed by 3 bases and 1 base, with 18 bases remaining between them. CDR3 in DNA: TGTGCCTGGAGCCTCAGCCGGCAGGGATGGAACACTGAAGCTTTCTTT. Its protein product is CAWSLSRQGWNTEAFF.

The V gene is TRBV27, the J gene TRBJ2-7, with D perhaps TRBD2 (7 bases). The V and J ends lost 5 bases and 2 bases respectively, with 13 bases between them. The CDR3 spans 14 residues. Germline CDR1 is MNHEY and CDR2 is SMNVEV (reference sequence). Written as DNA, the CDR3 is TGTGCCAGCAGTGCGGGGGCTAGCACCTACGAGCAGTACTTC. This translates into CASSAGASTYEQYF.

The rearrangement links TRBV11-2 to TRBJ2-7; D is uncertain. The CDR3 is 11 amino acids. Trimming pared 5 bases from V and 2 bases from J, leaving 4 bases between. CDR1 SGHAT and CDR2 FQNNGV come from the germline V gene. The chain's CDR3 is CASSATYEQYF. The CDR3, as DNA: TGTGCCAGCAGCGCAACCTACGAGCAGTACTTC.

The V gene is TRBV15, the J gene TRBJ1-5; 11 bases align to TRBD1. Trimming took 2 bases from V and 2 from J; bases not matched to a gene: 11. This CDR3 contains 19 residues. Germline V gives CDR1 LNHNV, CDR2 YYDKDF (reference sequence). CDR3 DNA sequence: TGTGCCACCAGCAGATCCGGGACAGGGGGTTTCGAAGGCAATCAGCCCCAGCATTTT. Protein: CATSRSGTGGFEGNQPQHF.

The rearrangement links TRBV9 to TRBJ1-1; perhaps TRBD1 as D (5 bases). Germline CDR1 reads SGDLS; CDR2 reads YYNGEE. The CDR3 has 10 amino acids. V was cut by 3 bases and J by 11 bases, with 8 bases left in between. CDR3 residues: CASSAGTAFF. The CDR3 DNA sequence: TGTGCCAGCAGCGCAGGGACGGCTTTCTTT. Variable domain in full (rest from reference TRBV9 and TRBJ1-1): DSGVTQTPKHLITATGQRVTLRCSPRSGDLSVYWYQQSLDQGLQFLIQYYNGEERAKGNILERFSAQQFPDLHSELNLSSLELGDSALYFCASSAGTAFFGQGTRLTVV.

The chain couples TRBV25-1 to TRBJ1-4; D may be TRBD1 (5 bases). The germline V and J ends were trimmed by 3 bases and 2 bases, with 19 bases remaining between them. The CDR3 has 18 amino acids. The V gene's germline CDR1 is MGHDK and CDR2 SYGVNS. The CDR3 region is CASSESGRLVATNEKLFF. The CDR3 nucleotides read TGTGCCAGCAGTGAGTCGGGACGGCTGGTGGCTACTAATGAAAAACTGTTTTTT.

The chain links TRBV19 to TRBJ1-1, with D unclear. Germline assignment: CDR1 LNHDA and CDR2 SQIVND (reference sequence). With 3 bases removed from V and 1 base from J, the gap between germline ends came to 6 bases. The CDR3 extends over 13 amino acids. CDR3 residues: CASSIGPNTEAFF. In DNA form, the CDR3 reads TGTGCCAGTAGTATCGGACCGAACACTGAAGCTTTCTTT.

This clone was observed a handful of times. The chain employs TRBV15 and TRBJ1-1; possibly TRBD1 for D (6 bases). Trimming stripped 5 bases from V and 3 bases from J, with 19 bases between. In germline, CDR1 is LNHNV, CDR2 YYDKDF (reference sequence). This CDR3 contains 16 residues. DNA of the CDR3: TGTGCCACCAGCCCCGAGTGGGGGGGCAGGGACACTGAAGCTTTCTTT. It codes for CATSPEWGGRDTEAFF.

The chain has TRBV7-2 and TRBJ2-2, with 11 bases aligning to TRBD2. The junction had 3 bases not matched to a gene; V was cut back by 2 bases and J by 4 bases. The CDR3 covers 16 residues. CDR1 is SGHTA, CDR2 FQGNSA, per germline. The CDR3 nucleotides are TGTGCCAGCAGCTTATCTCTAGCGGGAGGCACCGGGGAGCTGTTTTTT. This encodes CASSLSLAGGTGELFF.

The CDR3 loop is CASSLGGTSGANQETQYF. CDR3 bases: TGTGCCAGCAGCTTAGGTGGTACTAGCGGGGCTAATCAAGAGACCCAGTACTTC. The V call is TRBV11-2, the J call TRBJ2-5; 10 bases map to TRBD2. The length of the CDR3 is 18 residues. Germline V gene sequence: CDR1 SGHAT, CDR2 FQNNGV. Trimming took 1 base from V and 2 from J; bases not matched to a gene: 10.

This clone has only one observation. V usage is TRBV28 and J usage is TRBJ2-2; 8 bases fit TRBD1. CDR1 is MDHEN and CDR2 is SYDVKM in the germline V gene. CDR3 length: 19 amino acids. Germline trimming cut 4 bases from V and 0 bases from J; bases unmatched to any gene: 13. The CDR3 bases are TGTGCCAGCAGTTCATCCCGACAGGGGACAAATGCGAACACCGGGGAGCTGTTTTTT. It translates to CASSSSRQGTNANTGELFF.

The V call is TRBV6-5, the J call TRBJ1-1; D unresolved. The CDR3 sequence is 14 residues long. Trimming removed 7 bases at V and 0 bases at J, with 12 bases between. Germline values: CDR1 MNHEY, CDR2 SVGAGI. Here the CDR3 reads CASTHGLMNTEAFF. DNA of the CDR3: TGTGCCAGCACCCACGGGTTAATGAACACTGAAGCTTTCTTT.

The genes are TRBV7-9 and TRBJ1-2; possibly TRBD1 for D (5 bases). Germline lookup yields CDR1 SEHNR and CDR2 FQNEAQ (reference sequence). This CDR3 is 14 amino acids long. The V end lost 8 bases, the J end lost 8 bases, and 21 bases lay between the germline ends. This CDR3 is CASEGSPPFYGYTF. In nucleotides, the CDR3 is TGTGCCAGCGAGGGGAGCCCGCCCTTCTACGGCTACACCTTC.

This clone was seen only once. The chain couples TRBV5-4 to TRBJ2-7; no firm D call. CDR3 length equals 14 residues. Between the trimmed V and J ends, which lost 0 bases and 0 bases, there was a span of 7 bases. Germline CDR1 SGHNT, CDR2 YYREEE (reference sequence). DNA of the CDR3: TGTGCCAGCAGCTTGGATCTCGCCTCCTACGAGCAGTACTTC. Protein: CASSLDLASYEQYF.

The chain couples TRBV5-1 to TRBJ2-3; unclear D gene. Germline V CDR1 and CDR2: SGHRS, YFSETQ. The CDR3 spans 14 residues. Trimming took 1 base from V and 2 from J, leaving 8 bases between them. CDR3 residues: CASSLSRATDTQYF. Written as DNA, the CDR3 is TGCGCCAGCAGCTTGTCACGGGCCACAGATACGCAGTATTTT.

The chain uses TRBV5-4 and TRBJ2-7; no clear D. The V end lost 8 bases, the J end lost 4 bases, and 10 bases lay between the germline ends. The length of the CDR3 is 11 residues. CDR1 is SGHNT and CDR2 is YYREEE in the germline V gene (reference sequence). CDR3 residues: CARSTWYEQYF. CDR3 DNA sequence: TGTGCCAGAAGTACTTGGTACGAGCAGTACTTC.

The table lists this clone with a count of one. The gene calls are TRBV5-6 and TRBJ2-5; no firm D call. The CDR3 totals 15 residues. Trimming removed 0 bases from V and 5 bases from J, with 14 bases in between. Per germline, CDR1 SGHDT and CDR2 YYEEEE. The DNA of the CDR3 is TGTGCCAGCAGCTTGGCTGATGATACCGCTGAGACCCAGTACTTC. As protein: CASSLADDTAETQYF.

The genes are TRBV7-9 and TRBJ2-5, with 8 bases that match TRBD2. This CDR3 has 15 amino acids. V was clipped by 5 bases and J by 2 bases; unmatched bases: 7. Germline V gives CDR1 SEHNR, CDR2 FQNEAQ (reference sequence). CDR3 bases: TGTGCCAGCAGCCCTCAGCGGGAGCATCAAGAGACCCAGTACTTC. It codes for CASSPQREHQETQYF.